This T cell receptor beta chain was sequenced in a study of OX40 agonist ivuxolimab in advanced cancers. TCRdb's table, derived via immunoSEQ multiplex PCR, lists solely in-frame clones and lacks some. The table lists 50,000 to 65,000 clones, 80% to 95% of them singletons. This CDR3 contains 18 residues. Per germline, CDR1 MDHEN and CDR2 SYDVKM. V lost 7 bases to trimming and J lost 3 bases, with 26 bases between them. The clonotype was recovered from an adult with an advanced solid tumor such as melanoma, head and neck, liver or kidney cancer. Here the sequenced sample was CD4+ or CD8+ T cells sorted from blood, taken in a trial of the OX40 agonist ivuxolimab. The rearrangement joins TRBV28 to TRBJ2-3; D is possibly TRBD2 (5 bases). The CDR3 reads CASTYLGGGALRTDTQYF. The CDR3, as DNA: TGTGCCAGCACCTATCTTGGCGGAGGTGCTTTAAGGACAGATACGCAGTATTTT.